What follows is one T cell receptor beta chain and its context. One entry per CDR3 protein, called by TCRdb with MiXCR from the 5' RACE reads. This table holds under 250,000 distinct CDR3 sequences, 32% found once. The CDR3 extends over 16 amino acids. V shed 4 bases and J 2 bases; nucleotides not matched to a gene: 9. CDR1 is DFQATT and CDR2 is SNEGSKA in the germline V gene (reference sequence). This entry belongs to a study of CD8 T cells in ankylosing spondylitis. The chain links TRBV20-1 to TRBJ2-7, with 12 bases fitting TRBD2. The sequence was obtained from a male donor with ankylosing spondylitis or in good health (not recorded which). The sample was blood, either unsorted or a sorted T cell fraction (not recorded which). This CDR3 reads CSATPLSSGGAYEQYF. The CDR3 DNA sequence: TGCAGTGCTACCCCCCTCTCTAGCGGGGGGGCCTACGAGCAGTACTTC.